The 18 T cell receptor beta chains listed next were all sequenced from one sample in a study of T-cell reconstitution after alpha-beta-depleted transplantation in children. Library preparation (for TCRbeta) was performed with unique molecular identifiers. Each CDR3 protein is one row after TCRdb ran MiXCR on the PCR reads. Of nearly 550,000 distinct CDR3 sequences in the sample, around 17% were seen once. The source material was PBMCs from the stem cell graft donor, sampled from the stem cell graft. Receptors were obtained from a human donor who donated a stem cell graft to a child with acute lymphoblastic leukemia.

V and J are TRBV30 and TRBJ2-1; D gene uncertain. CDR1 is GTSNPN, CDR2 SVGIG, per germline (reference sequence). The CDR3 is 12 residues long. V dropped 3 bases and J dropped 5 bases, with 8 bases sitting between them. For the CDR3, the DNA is TGTGCCTGGAGGGCTTCAGACAATGAGCAGTTCTTC. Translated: CAWRASDNEQFF. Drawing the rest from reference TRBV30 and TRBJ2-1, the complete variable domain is SQTIHQWPATLVQPVGSPLSLECTVEGTSNPNLYWYRQAAGRGLQLLFYSVGIGQISSEVPQNLSASRPQDRQFILSSKKLLLSDSGFYLCAWRASDNEQFFGPGTRLTVL.

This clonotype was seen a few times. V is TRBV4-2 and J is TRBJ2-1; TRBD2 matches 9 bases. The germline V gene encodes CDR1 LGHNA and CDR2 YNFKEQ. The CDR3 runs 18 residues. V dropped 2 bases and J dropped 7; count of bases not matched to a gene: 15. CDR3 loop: CASSQSPGRLAVGNEQFF. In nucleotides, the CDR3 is TGTGCCAGCAGCCAATCACCAGGACGACTAGCGGTCGGGAATGAGCAGTTCTTC.

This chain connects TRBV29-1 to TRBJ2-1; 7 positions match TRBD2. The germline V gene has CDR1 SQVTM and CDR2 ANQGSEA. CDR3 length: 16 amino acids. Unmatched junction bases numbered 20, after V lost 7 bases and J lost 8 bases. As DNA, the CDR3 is TGCAGCGCGTATTTAGCGGGCATGAGACATCCCCATGAGCAGTTCTTC. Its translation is CSAYLAGMRHPHEQFF.

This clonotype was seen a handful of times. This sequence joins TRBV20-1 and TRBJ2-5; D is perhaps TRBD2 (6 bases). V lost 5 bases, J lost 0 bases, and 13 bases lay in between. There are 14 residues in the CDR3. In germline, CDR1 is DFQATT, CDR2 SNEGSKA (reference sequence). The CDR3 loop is CSALLGRYQETQYF. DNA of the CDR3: TGCAGTGCTCTCCTGGGGAGGTACCAAGAGACCCAGTACTTC.

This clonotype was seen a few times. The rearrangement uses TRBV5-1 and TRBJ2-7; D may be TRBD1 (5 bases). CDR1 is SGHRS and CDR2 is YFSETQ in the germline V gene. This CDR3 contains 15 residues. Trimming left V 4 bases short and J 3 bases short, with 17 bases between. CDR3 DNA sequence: TGCGCCAGCAGCAGGGGATCGACCGTGGACTACGAGCAGTACTTC. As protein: CASSRGSTVDYEQYF.

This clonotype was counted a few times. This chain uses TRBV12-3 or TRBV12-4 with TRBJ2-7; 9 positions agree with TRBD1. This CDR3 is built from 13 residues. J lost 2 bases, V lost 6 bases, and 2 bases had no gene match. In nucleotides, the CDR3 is TGTGCCAGCAGAGGACAGGGGCCCTACGAGCAGTACTTC. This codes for CASRGQGPYEQYF.

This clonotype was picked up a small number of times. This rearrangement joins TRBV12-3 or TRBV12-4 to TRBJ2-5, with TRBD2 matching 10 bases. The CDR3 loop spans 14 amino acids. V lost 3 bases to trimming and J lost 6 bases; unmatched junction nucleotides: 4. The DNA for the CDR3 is TGTGCCAGCAGTTTGACTAGCGGGCCTCAGACCCAGTACTTC. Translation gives CASSLTSGPQTQYF.

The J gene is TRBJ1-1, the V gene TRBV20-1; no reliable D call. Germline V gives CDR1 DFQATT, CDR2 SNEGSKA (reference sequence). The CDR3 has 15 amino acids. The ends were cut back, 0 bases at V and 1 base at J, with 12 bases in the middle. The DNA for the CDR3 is TGCAGTGCTAGAGATCCGGCGAAGGGGAACACTGAAGCTTTCTTT. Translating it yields CSARDPAKGNTEAFF.

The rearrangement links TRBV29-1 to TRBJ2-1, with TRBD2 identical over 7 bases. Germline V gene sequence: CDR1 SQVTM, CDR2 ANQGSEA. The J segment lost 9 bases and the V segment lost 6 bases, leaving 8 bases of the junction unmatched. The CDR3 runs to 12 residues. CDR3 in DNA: TGCAGCGTCGATACTTTAGCGGGTGAGCAGTTCTTC. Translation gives CSVDTLAGEQFF.

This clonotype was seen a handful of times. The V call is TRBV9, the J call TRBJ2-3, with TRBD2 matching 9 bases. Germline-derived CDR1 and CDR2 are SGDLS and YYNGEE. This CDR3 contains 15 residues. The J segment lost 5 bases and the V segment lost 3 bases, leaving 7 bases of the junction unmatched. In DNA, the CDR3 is TGTGCCAGCAGCGCGCGGGAGGGGGCTCGAGATACGCAGTATTTT. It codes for CASSAREGARDTQYF.

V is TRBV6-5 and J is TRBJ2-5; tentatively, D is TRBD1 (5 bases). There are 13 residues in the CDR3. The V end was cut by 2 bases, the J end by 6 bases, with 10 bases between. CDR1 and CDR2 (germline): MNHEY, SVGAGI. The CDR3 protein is CASSYQGMKTQYF. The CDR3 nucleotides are TGTGCCAGCAGTTACCAGGGTATGAAGACCCAGTACTTC.

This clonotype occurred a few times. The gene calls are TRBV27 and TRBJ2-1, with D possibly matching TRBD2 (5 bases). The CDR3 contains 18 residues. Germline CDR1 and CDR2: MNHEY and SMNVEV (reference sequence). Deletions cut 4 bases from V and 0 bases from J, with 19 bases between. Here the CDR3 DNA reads TGTGCCAGCAGTTCCCTTGTCCTTCTAGCTACCTCCTACAATGAGCAGTTCTTC. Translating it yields CASSSLVLLATSYNEQFF.

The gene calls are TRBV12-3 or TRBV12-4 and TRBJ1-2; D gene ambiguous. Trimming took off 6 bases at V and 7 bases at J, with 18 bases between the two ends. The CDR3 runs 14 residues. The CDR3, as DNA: TGTGCCAGCAGATCCCTTTTGCGCCCCCGTGGCTACACCTTC. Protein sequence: CASRSLLRPRGYTF.

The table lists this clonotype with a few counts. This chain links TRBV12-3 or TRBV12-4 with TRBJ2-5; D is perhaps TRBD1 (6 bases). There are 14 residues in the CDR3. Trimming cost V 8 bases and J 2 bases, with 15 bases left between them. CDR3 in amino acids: CASCEGDAQETQYF. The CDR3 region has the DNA TGTGCCAGCTGCGAGGGGGACGCTCAAGAGACCCAGTACTTC.

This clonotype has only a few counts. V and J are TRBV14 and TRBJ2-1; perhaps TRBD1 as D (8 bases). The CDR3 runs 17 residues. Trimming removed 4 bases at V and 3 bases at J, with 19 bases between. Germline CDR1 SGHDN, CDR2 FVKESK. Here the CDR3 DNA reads TGTGCCAGCAGCCGCAGGGGGCTAGCGGAAAACTACAATGAGCAGTTCTTC. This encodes CASSRRGLAENYNEQFF.

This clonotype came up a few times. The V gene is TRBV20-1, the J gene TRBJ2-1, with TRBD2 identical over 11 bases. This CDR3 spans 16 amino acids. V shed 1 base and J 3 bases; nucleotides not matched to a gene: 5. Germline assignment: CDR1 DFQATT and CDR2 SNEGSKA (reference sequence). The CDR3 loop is CSARVLAGGSYNEQFF. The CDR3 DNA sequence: TGCAGTGCTAGAGTCCTAGCGGGAGGCAGCTACAATGAGCAGTTCTTC.

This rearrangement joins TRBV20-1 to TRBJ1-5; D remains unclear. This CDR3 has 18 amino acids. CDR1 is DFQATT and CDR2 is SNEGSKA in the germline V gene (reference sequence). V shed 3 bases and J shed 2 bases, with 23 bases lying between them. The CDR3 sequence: CSASLGITVSRGNQPQHF. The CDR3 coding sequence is TGCAGTGCTAGCTTGGGGATTACGGTCAGTCGGGGCAATCAGCCCCAGCATTTT.

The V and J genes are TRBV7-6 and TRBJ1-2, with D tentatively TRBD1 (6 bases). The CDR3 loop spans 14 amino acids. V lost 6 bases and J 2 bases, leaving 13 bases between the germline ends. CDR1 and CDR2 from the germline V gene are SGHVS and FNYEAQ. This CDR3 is CASSPGTRNYGYTF. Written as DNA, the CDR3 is TGTGCCAGCAGTCCCGGGACACGGAACTATGGCTACACCTTC.